The entry below describes one TCR beta chain. This clone's antigen is unknown. No much larger clonotype is one base removed from it; base qualities were not supplied. This sample is part of a study of T cells in Graves' hyperthyroidism and ophthalmopathy (dated by TCRdb to the late 2010s). Regarding the complete study: Peripheral blood samples were taken at initial diagnosis, before any treatment was given. A discovery cohort of about a hundred patients, about 40 with Graves' ophthalmopathy and 55 to 60 with stable Graves' hyperthyroidism, was used to find distinguishing TCR V-J signatures. Prospective prediction of ophthalmopathy was tested in an independent validation cohort of fewer than 20 hyperthyroidism patients and 17 patients who later progressed to ophthalmopathy. For training and testing, the 100 or so patients in the discovery cohort were randomly divided in a 7:3 ratio. In addition, the study compared T-cell repertoires in thyroid tissue and in blood from five or six Graves' hyperthyroidism patients. After blood sampling, hyperthyroidism patients were treated with methimazole at a starting dose of 30 mg daily, and ophthalmopathy patients were treated with high-dose intravenous methylprednisolone. According to the paper, TCR Vbeta CDR3 sequencing was carried out on 120 to 150 peripheral blood samples, which came from 40 to 45 ophthalmopathy, under 80 hyperthyroidism and roughly 17 progressor patients.

The paper as a whole reports these results and caveats: In cross-validation, a model built on a 13 V-J signature told ophthalmopathy apart from stable hyperthyroidism with about 90% sensitivity and roughly 81% specificity, and in testing the same model reached 80%/75%. In validation, the model predicted progression to ophthalmopathy a median of roughly six months before onset, with roughly 68% sensitivity and just under 75% specificity. Most expanded thyroid clonotypes (frequency above 0.001) were also detected in blood, a finding suggesting that blood repertoires may reflect thyroid immune responses. No statistical method was used to set the sample size in advance, and investigators knew the group allocation.

Trimming costs V 2 bases and J 7 bases, and their ends lie 17 bases apart. Spanning cysteine to phenylalanine, the CDR3 consists of 15 amino acids. The CDR3 DNA has 45 bases and is translated from base 1. CDR1 and CDR2 (LNHDA, SQIVND) derive from the germline V gene (reference sequence). TCR beta CDR3 regions were amplified from RNA transcripts. A first-round RT-PCR of the TCR CDR3 used the HTBI primer set with the Qiagen OneStep RT-PCR kit. Libraries were constructed in a second round of multiplex PCR, after which size selection and purification were carried out. Sequencing of the libraries was done on an Illumina HiSeq2000 using paired-end 100 bp reads. As for the authors' bioinformatics: Raw data were processed with SOAPnuke, discarding reads with adapters, uncalled bases, mean Phred below 15, or no exact constant-primer or identifier match. High-quality paired reads were merged using COPE v1.2.5, and each unique nucleotide sequence was defined as a clonotype. Clonotypes were aligned to IMGT TRBV, TRBD and TRBJ reference segments using MiTCR v1.1. The analysis included only V-J combinations with a frequency above 0.0001, which together covered 99.2% of the repertoires. The TCS score was defined as F50 (clonal expansion) divided by E x V (chaos), with BLOSUM62-based TCRdist calculated between CDR3 peptides within each V-J. Welch's t-statistics and random forest reduced 450 to 600 V-J features to about 12, which were used in a naive Bayes classifier (R e1071). TCRdb redid the processing of the public reads, applying fastp at Q25 and MiXCR, and retained in-frame beta chains. All rows with the same CDR3 protein become a single entry with the most common DNA and genes. What appears here as the V and J calls and clone size reflects TCRdb's work, not the paper's. This sample gives 350,000 or so distinct CDR3 sequences in total; about 18% of them show up just once. The top ten clones comprise under 55% of the sample.

Stable Graves' hyperthyroidism was defined as the absence of progression to ophthalmopathy over 18 months of follow-up. Hyperthyroidism patients were newly diagnosed, with disease duration under 2 months, and aged 18 to 65 years. Any patient with an uncontrolled infection, another autoimmune disease, pregnancy or lactation was excluded. Diagnoses were established on the basis of clinical symptoms, serum thyroxine and TRAb, thyroid ultrasound, and orbital computed tomography. PBMCs were isolated from about 9 ml of fresh peripheral blood by Ficoll-Paque density gradient centrifugation. Total RNA was extracted with Trizol reagent, and quality was checked on an Agilent 2100 Bioanalyzer.

The source is a woman aged 50 to 60 with Graves' hyperthyroidism. The sample comprised blood. The rearranged chain carries TRBV19 and TRBJ1-2; no D gene call is confident. This receptor carries the CDR3 CASSIYGPVASGYTF. The bases read TGTGCCAGTAGTATATACGGACCCGTAGCGTCTGGCTACACCTTC.